This TCR beta chain was sequenced in a study of OX40 agonist ivuxolimab in advanced cancers. Concerning this clone itself: Its antigen is unknown.

This CDR3 spans 14 amino acids. The protocol was immunoSEQ multiplex PCR, while the TCRdb copy is restricted to in-frame clones and leaves out a portion. This sample yields 60,000 to 80,000 clones, of which 79% are seen a single time; 9.5% to 13% belongs to the top ten. General study findings and limits: With doses of 0.1 to 3.0 mg/kg, CD4+ and CD8+ blood T cells had undergone clonal expansion by week 6.

Sampling times: baseline, cycle 4 day 1, cycle 7 day 1. The sequenced sample was CD4+ or CD8+ T cells sorted from blood, obtained in a trial of the OX40 agonist ivuxolimab. The source is an adult with an advanced solid tumor such as melanoma, head and neck, liver or kidney cancer. The V call is TRBV21-1, the J call TRBJ2-6; the D call of TRBD2 is as the table states it, not checked on the DNA. TRBV21-1 is classified as a pseudogene. CDR3 amino acids: CASTSGSGANVLTF. The CDR3 coding sequence is TGTGCCAGCACCTCCGGCTCTGGGGCCAACGTCCTGACTTTC.